One sample yielded the 21 T cell receptor beta chains listed below, sequenced in a study of T cell responses to AZD1222 COVID-19 vaccine. Clones were sequenced by immunoSEQ multiplex PCR, and TCRdb holds only the in-frame ones, with some missing. The sample yields more than 150,000 clones, 85% to 95% seen once. This sample comprised peripheral blood, obtained 28 days after the second AZD1222 dose. All receptors derive from an adult who received the AZD1222 COVID-19 vaccine.

This chain links TRBV5-1 with TRBJ1-1, with TRBD1 identical over 7 bases. V trimming: 7 bases; J trimming: 8 bases; junction bases outside the gene matches: 11. Germline V gene data show CDR1 as SGHRS and CDR2 as YFSETQ. The CDR3 spans 13 residues. The CDR3 DNA sequence: TGCGCCAGCGGAAGACAGGGTGGGAGCGAAGCTTTCTTT. It translates to CASGRQGGSEAFF. The whole variable domain, remainder taken from reference TRBV5-1 and TRBJ1-1, is KAGVTQTPRYLIKTRGQQVTLSCSPISGHRSVSWYQQTPGQGLQFLFEYFSETQRNKGNFPGRFSGRQFSNSRSEMNVSTLELGDSALYLCASGRQGGSEAFFGQGTRLTVV.

The chain employs TRBV7-9 and TRBJ2-7; D uncertain. The CDR3 covers 12 residues. The V end lost 6 bases, the J end lost 4 bases, and 10 bases lay between the germline ends. Germline-derived CDR1 and CDR2 are SEHNR and FQNEAQ (reference sequence). CDR3: CASRLDAYEQYF. The DNA for the CDR3 is TGTGCCAGCAGACTGGATGCGTACGAGCAGTACTTC. The full variable domain, its missing parts supplied by reference TRBV7-9 and TRBJ2-7, is DTGVSQNPRHKITKRGQNVTFRCDPISEHNRLYWYRQTLGQGPEFLTYFQNEAQLEKSRLLSDRFSAERPKGSFSTLEIQRTEQGDSAMYLCASRLDAYEQYFGPGTRLTVT.

The chain uses TRBV19 and TRBJ1-6; the D gene is possibly TRBD1 (5 bases). CDR3 size: 15 residues. Trimming removed 5 bases at V and 6 bases at J, with 14 bases between. Germline V gene sequence: CDR1 LNHDA, CDR2 SQIVND (reference sequence). CDR3 residues: CASSSGLRGNSPLHF. The CDR3 nucleotides read TGTGCCAGTAGTTCCGGCCTGAGGGGTAATTCACCCCTCCACTTT.

The V call is TRBV20-1, the J call TRBJ2-3; D ambiguous. V lost 6 bases and J 3 bases, leaving 7 bases between the germline ends. The CDR3 covers 11 residues. The germline V gene has CDR1 DFQATT and CDR2 SNEGSKA (reference sequence). Here the CDR3 DNA reads TGCAGTGCCCAAAAAACAGATACGCAGTATTTT. It yields the protein CSAQKTDTQYF.

The chain is built from TRBV6-5 and TRBJ1-1; 7 positions agree with TRBD1. This CDR3 comprises 13 residues. The V segment lost 10 bases and the J segment 0 bases; nucleotides outside the gene matches: 5. Looked up from germline, CDR1 is MNHEY and CDR2 is SVGAGI. The CDR3 is CATKDRLNTEAFF. CDR3 DNA: TGTGCCACCAAGGACAGGTTGAACACTGAAGCTTTCTTT.

A word on this clone: Germline and junction disagree at one end, which may indicate a read error. The V call is TRBV12-3 or TRBV12-4, the J call TRBJ1-2; D gene uncertain. The CDR3 has 10 residues. The CDR3: CASSFSAPRF. CDR3 in DNA: TGTGCCAGCAGTTTTTCTGCACCTCGCTTC.

The rearrangement uses TRBV7-2 and TRBJ2-3, with 8 bases that match TRBD1. Germline loops: CDR1 SGHTA, CDR2 FQGNSA. The trim removed 5 bases at V and 0 bases at J, leaving 1 base unmatched. The CDR3 runs 14 residues. The CDR3 reads CASSRQGSTDTQYF. The CDR3 nucleotides read TGTGCCAGCAGCAGACAGGGGAGCACAGATACGCAGTATTTT.

The chain combines TRBV5-8 with TRBJ1-3; maybe TRBD1 (5 bases). Germline loops: CDR1 SGHTS, CDR2 YDEGEE. V was cut by 2 bases and J by 2 bases, with 8 bases left in between. The length of the CDR3 is 14 residues. CDR3 in DNA: TGTGCCAGCAGCTTCAGAGGGGCTGGAAACACCATATATTTT. As protein: CASSFRGAGNTIYF.

The chain couples TRBV6-1 to TRBJ2-7; 11 nucleotides match TRBD2. The germline CDR1 and CDR2 sequences are MNHNS and SASEGT. V shed 3 bases and J 7 bases; nucleotides not matched to a gene: 5. CDR3 size: 14 residues. CDR3 coding DNA: TGTGCCAGCAGTGATAGCGGGAGGGCCAGGGAGCAGTACTTC. Its protein product is CASSDSGRAREQYF.

V is TRBV3-1 (or the pseudogene TRBV3-2) and J is TRBJ2-5; D possibly uses TRBD1 or TRBD2 (6 bases each). This CDR3 has 14 amino acids. Germline CDR1 LGHDT, CDR2 YNNKEL (reference sequence). Trimming left V 4 bases short and J 3 bases short, with 12 bases between. DNA of the CDR3: TGTGCCAGCAGCCGTCACAGGGAGGAAGAGACCCAGTACTTC. Its translation is CASSRHREEETQYF.

This rearrangement joins TRBV5-1 to TRBJ1-2; 9 nucleotides agree with TRBD1. Germline CDR1 SGHRS, CDR2 YFSETQ. This CDR3 is built from 14 residues. Trimming at V came to 1 base and at J to 8 bases, leaving 6 bases not matched to a gene. The CDR3: CASSLLQGAGGYTF. DNA for the CDR3: TGCGCCAGCAGCTTGCTACAGGGGGCGGGAGGCTACACCTTC.

The chain is built from TRBV19 and TRBJ1-1, with unresolved D. This CDR3 comprises 12 residues. The ends were cut back, 3 bases at V and 5 bases at J, with 7 bases in the middle. Germline assignment: CDR1 LNHDA and CDR2 SQIVND (reference sequence). CDR3 in amino acids: CASSIGATEAFF. The CDR3 DNA is TGTGCCAGTAGTATTGGTGCGACTGAAGCTTTCTTT.

The chain carries TRBV4-3 and TRBJ1-2; no definite D call. This CDR3 comprises 17 residues. From germline, CDR1 is LGHNA and CDR2 YSLEER. Trimming shortened V by 3 bases and J by 4 bases, and 21 bases separated the two germline ends. DNA of the CDR3: TGCGCCAGCAGCCACGAACCAATACCTTCGGTCCGCTATGGCTACACCTTC. Residues: CASSHEPIPSVRYGYTF.

The chain carries TRBV27 and TRBJ1-2; possible D gene TRBD1, 6 bases. The CDR3 is 12 amino acids. Germline-derived CDR1 and CDR2 are MNHEY and SMNVEV (reference sequence). V shed 10 bases and J shed 6 bases, with 15 bases lying between them. The CDR3 loop is CATSGGGDGYTF. Here the CDR3 DNA reads TGTGCCACCTCGGGGGGGGGCGATGGCTACACCTTC.

This sequence joins TRBV11-2 and TRBJ2-7, with a tentative D call TRBD2 (5 bases). Per the germline V gene, CDR1 is SGHAT and CDR2 is FQNNGV. V lost 0 bases to trimming and J lost 1 base, with 7 bases between them. The CDR3 runs to 14 residues. Here the CDR3 DNA reads TGTGCCAGCAGCTTAGATCCGGGGTCCTACGAGCAGTACTTC. It translates to CASSLDPGSYEQYF.

The chain employs TRBV6-5 and TRBJ2-2; 12 nucleotides line up with TRBD1. Per the germline V gene, CDR1 is MNHEY and CDR2 is SVGAGI. This CDR3 comprises 16 residues. Germline trimming cut 4 bases from V and 5 bases from J; bases unmatched to any gene: 5. CDR3 sequence: CASSWGQGARTGELFF. In DNA, the CDR3 is TGTGCCAGCAGTTGGGGACAGGGGGCTAGGACCGGGGAGCTGTTTTTT.

CDR3 sequence reads: CASSQNREGKQFF. The CDR3 bases are TGTGCCAGCAGTCAGAACAGGGAAGGGAAGCAGTTCTTC. The chain uses TRBV6-5 and TRBJ2-1, with a tentative D call TRBD1 (6 bases). Looked up from germline, CDR1 is MNHEY and CDR2 is SVGAGI. This CDR3 comprises 13 residues. The V and J ends lost 5 bases and 11 bases respectively, with 16 bases between them.

This chain joins TRBV2 and TRBJ1-6, with D unresolved. The germline gives CDR1 SNHLY, CDR2 FYNNEI. V gave up 4 bases and J gave up 9 bases, with 19 bases separating them. The CDR3 loop spans 16 amino acids. The CDR3 bases are TGTGCCAGCAGTGTCGTAGGCTTCCGTCGAAGTTCACCCCTCCACTTT. Amino acids: CASSVVGFRRSSPLHF.

The chain couples TRBV12-3 or TRBV12-4 to TRBJ2-4; the D gene is possibly TRBD2 (6 bases). This CDR3 comprises 12 residues. V dropped 7 bases and J dropped 7 bases, with 11 bases sitting between them. CDR3 in amino acids: CASTMGLNIQYF. The DNA for the CDR3 is TGTGCCAGCACTATGGGACTTAACATTCAGTACTTC.

This chain's CDR3 is CSAGGTTESYEQYF. In nucleotides, the CDR3 is TGCAGCGCCGGCGGTACGACAGAAAGCTACGAGCAGTACTTC. The chain links TRBV29-1 to TRBJ2-7, with D perhaps matching TRBD1 (5 bases). The CDR3 has 14 residues. CDR1 is SQVTM, CDR2 ANQGSEA, per germline. Trimming took off 7 bases at V and 3 bases at J, with 19 bases between the two ends.

The V and J genes are TRBV9 and TRBJ2-5; tentative D call: TRBD2 (5 bases). This CDR3 has 14 residues. Trimming took 1 base from V and 7 from J, leaving 14 bases between them. Germline lookup yields CDR1 SGDLS and CDR2 YYNGEE. The CDR3: CASSVYSLAGTQYF. The CDR3 nucleotides are TGTGCCAGCAGCGTATATTCTCTAGCCGGGACCCAGTACTTC.